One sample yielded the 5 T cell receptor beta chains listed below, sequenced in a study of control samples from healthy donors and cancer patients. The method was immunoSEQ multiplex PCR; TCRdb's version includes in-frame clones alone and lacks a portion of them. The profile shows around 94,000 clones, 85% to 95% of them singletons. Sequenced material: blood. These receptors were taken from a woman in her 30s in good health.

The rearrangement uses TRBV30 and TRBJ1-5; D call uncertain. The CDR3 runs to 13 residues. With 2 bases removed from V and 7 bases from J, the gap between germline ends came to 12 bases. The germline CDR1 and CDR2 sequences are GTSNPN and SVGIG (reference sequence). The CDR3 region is CAWSSRVGQPQHF. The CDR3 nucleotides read TGTGCCTGGAGTAGCCGGGTCGGGCAGCCCCAGCATTTT.

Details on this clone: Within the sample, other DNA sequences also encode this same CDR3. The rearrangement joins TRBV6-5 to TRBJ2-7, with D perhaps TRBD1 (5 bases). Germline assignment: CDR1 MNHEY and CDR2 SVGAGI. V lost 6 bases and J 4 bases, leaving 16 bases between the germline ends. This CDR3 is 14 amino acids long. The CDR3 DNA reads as TGTGCCAGCAGCCCCGGCCAGGGAAAGTACGAGCAGTACTTC. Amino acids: CASSPGQGKYEQYF.

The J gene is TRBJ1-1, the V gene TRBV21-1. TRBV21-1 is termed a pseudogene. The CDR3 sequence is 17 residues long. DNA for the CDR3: TGTGCCAGCAGCAAAGCATCCATGGGGGGCGGGAGCACTGAAGCTTTCTTT. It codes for CASSKASMGGGSTEAFF.

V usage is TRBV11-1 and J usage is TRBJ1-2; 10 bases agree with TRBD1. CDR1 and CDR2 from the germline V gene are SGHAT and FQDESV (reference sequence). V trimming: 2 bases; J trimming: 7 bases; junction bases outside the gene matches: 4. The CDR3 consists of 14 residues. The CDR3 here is CASSLPGTGVGYTF. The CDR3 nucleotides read TGTGCCAGCAGCTTACCCGGGACAGGGGTTGGCTACACCTTC.

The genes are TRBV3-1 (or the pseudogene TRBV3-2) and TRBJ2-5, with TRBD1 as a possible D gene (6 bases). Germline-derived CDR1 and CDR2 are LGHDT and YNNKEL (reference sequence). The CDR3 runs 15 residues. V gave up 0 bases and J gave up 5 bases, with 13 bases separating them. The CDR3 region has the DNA TGTGCCAGCAGCCAAGATTTAGGGGGTACCGAGACCCAGTACTTC. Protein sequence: CASSQDLGGTETQYF.